A selection of T cell receptor beta chains follows, all from one sample in a study of blood T cell repertoires in COVID-19. The method was immunoSEQ multiplex PCR; TCRdb's version includes in-frame clones alone and lacks a portion of them. Of some 49,000 clones listed, around 86% are singletons. Sequenced material: peripheral blood. These receptors were taken from a woman older than 75 with COVID-19, enrolled during active disease. The conserved cysteine and the conserved F or W are not part of the CDR3 here. Fields, in order: V gene, J gene, clone size, CDR3 protein. The size field is filled for only some rows; it gives once, few, many or a size class.

TRBV5-1	TRBJ1-6	.	ASSLGQGYNSPLH
TRBV29-1	TRBJ2-7	.	SVEDQGGTYEQY
TRBV6-4	TRBJ1-1	.	ASSPETGLNTEAF
TRBV19	TRBJ2-3	.	ATSLTAPSTDTQY
TRBV3-1/TRBV3-2	TRBJ1-1	few	ASSLRYTQGGTEAF
TRBV6-1	TRBJ2-3	once	ASSNLADLLWTQY
TRBV3-1/TRBV3-2	TRBJ2-7	.	ASSPRRGGMYEQY
TRBV11-2	TRBJ2-3	.	ASSLGRDLGSDTQY
TRBV7-2	TRBJ2-5	.	ASSMRFQETQY
TRBV19	TRBJ2-7	.	ASSVDRGYEQY
TRBV12-3/TRBV12-4	TRBJ1-1	.	ASSGQKNTEAF
TRBV2	TRBJ2-2	.	ASSEAGLGNHGELF
TRBV6-5	TRBJ1-6	.	ASWSPNSPLH
TRBV27	TRBJ2-7	few	ASSFFFSGLSSYEQY
TRBV18	TRBJ2-1	.	ASSPSASSYNEQF
TRBV9	TRBJ2-3	.	ASSVAVLSTDTQY
TRBV20-1	TRBJ2-3	.	SASDRGPDTQY
TRBV28	TRBJ2-7	.	ASSRTRKAEQY
TRBV4-1	TRBJ2-5	.	ASSANTGTGGKETQY
TRBV24-1	TRBJ2-3	.	ATRGTSTDTQY
TRBV2	TRBJ2-3	.	ASIRERESTDTQY
TRBV18	TRBJ2-1	.	ASSRIPGQHNEQF
TRBV2	TRBJ1-2	.	ASSPTGGFIGYT
TRBV11-2	TRBJ2-7	once	ASSRRTSGGDEQY
TRBV7-6	TRBJ2-7	.	ASSSSKEASGRVYDEQY
TRBV5-6	TRBJ1-2	few	ASSPSAGGVYGYT
TRBV18	TRBJ1-5	.	ASGDSSNQPQH
TRBV29-1	TRBJ1-1	.	SVEDIEGNTEAF
TRBV5-1	TRBJ2-3	.	ASSAHTGLAGTDTQY
TRBV11-2	TRBJ2-7	.	ASSLSGTGIVDEQY
TRBV28	TRBJ1-2	.	ASRLGGYGYT
TRBV27	TRBJ2-1	few	ASSPIGLADEQF
TRBV6-1	TRBJ1-2	.	ASSDRRVGGYT